This entry features one T cell receptor (beta chain) sequence. What it binds is unknown. These data belong to a study of T cell repertoires in aging, cancer and after chemotherapy. The wider study: Donor ages fell into six groups from 30 or younger up to 70 or older. Healthy donor repertoires were recorded over several months to years and showed clear clonal overlap. Findings of the study overall: Loss of evenness, beyond lost richness, contributed to age-related TCR diversity decline in cancer patients. In each cancer cohort, median generation probability increased across chemotherapy, suggesting thymic output rebounded.

The CDR3 spans 15 residues. V gave up 6 bases and J gave up 3 bases; unmatched junction bases: 6. CDR1 is MNHEY, CDR2 SMNVEV, per germline (reference sequence). The template was genomic DNA from peripheral blood, not RNA. Multiplex touch-down PCR with TRB-A/B primers amplified rearranged V-D-J TRB sequences. TCRdb passed the multiplex PCR reads through MiXCR, listing each CDR3 protein once. The repertoire consists of some 10,000 distinct CDR3 sequences, with around 44% occurring once and the leading ten covering under 2%. The chain couples TRBV27 to TRBJ2-3; 10 nucleotides match TRBD2. Sample: blood. This TCR came from a human donor in good health. CDR3 bases: TGTGCCAGCAGCGGACTAGCGGAGAAGACAGATACGCAGTATTTT. Protein sequence: CASSGLAEKTDTQYF.